These 20 T cell receptor beta chains were all obtained from the same sample, sequenced in a study of shared clonotypes between healthy human individuals. Profiled with immunoSEQ multiplex PCR; TCRdb holds only in-frame clones, not every one. Among around 1 million clones listed, 76% were seen once. Sequencing used memory CD4+ T cells sorted from blood. The subset: CD45RA-negative fraction. Every receptor here comes from a man between 18 and 35 years old in good health.

V gene TRBV19 combines with J gene TRBJ1-5; maybe TRBD1 (6 bases). Germline CDR1 reads LNHDA; CDR2 reads SQIVND (reference sequence). V was clipped by 6 bases and J by 6 bases, with 15 bases between them. The CDR3 extends over 14 amino acids. As DNA, the CDR3 is TGTGCCAGTAGCGACGGGGGGCTGGGTCAGCCCCAGCATTTT. As protein: CASSDGGLGQPQHF.

This sequence joins TRBV27 and TRBJ2-5; 8 bases agree with TRBD1. The length of the CDR3 is 14 residues. The trim removed 5 bases at V and 6 bases at J, leaving 8 bases unmatched. Germline V CDR1 and CDR2: MNHEY, SMNVEV (reference sequence). CDR3 amino acids: CASSKDRDLKTQYF. The CDR3 DNA sequence: TGTGCCAGCAGTAAGGACAGGGACTTGAAGACCCAGTACTTC.

V and J are TRBV7-2 and TRBJ2-7; 11 bases are shared with TRBD2. Germline CDR1 SGHTA, CDR2 FQGNSA. The V and J ends lost 5 bases and 1 base, in that order; junction bases with no gene match: 4. This CDR3 comprises 15 residues. The CDR3 region is CASSRTSGQSYEQYF. As DNA, the CDR3 is TGTGCCAGCAGCCGGACTAGCGGGCAGTCCTACGAGCAGTACTTC.

The chain uses TRBV29-1 and TRBJ2-5; D ambiguous. Deletions cut 5 bases from V and 2 bases from J, with 9 bases between. This CDR3 has 12 amino acids. Germline V lookup: CDR1 SQVTM, CDR2 ANQGSEA. CDR3 coding DNA: TGCAGCGTTAGTCCCTCGCAAGAGACCCAGTACTTC. This gives the protein CSVSPSQETQYF.

V usage is TRBV5-8 and J usage is TRBJ1-6; no firm D call. V was shortened by 4 bases and J by 5 bases, with 13 bases between the two germline ends. CDR3 length: 15 amino acids. CDR1 and CDR2 (germline): SGHTS, YDEGEE. The CDR3 sequence is CASSPFRENNSPLHF. For the CDR3, the DNA is TGTGCCAGCAGCCCCTTCCGGGAGAATAATTCACCCCTCCACTTT.

This chain joins TRBV25-1 and TRBJ1-2; TRBD1 matches 7 bases. The junction had 10 bases not matched to a gene; V was cut back by 2 bases and J by 7 bases. Germline assignment: CDR1 MGHDK and CDR2 SYGVNS. The CDR3 totals 15 residues. CDR3 in amino acids: CASSEESTGLVGYTF. The CDR3 DNA is TGTGCCAGCAGTGAAGAATCGACAGGGTTAGTTGGCTACACCTTC.

This clone has more than one count but fewer than ten. This chain uses TRBV5-1 with TRBJ2-5; maybe TRBD1 (5 bases). Looked up from germline, CDR1 is SGHRS and CDR2 is YFSETQ. The CDR3 has 15 residues. V lost 3 bases and J lost 1, with 13 bases in between. CDR3 sequence: CASSWHLGAQETQYF. As DNA, the CDR3 is TGCGCCAGCAGCTGGCATCTAGGGGCCCAAGAGACCCAGTACTTC.

This chain links TRBV11-2 with TRBJ2-2; unclear D gene. This CDR3 region has 14 residues. Germline values: CDR1 SGHAT, CDR2 FQNNGV. V shed 6 bases and J shed 1 base, with 9 bases lying between them. CDR3 coding DNA: TGTGCCAGCAGGCAAAACCGGAACACCGGGGAGCTGTTTTTT. The encoded protein is CASRQNRNTGELFF.

The chain combines TRBV6-6 with TRBJ2-2, with 10 bases that match TRBD1. CDR3 size: 15 residues. Per the germline V gene, CDR1 is MNHNY and CDR2 is SVGAGI (reference sequence). V lost 2 bases, J lost 12 bases, and 9 bases stayed unmatched. DNA of the CDR3: TGTGCCAGCAGTTACCCAGGGACAGGGGACCCCAAGCTGTTTTTT. Amino acid sequence: CASSYPGTGDPKLFF.

CDR3 DNA sequence: TGTGCCAGCACCCAAAGCTATCTCTACTACGAGCAGTACTTC. Residues: CASTQSYLYYEQYF. This chain links TRBV5-6 with TRBJ2-7; no firm D call. The V end was cut by 6 bases, the J end by 3 bases, with 16 bases between. CDR3 size: 14 residues. Looked up from germline, CDR1 is SGHDT and CDR2 is YYEEEE. The variable domain in full, completed from reference TRBV5-6 and TRBJ2-7, reads DAGVTQSPTHLIKTRGQQVTLRCSPKSGHDTVSWYQQALGQGPQFIFQYYEEEERQRGNFPDRFSGHQFPNYSSELNVNALLLGDSALYLCASTQSYLYYEQYFGPGTRLTVT.

The chain has TRBV7-9 and TRBJ2-1; 8 nucleotides agree with TRBD2. Germline V gene sequence: CDR1 SEHNR, CDR2 FQNEAQ (reference sequence). Losses at the gene ends were 0 bases for V and 4 bases for J; bases not matched to a gene: 5. CDR3 size: 16 residues. The CDR3 DNA is TGTGCCAGCAGCTTAGCCAGCGGGGGAGCTTACAATGAGCAGTTCTTC. Its translation is CASSLASGGAYNEQFF.

The rearrangement joins TRBV28 to TRBJ2-3; 7 bases align to TRBD1. The CDR3 contains 15 residues. With 1 base clipped from V and 1 base from J, the junction kept 2 bases outside the gene matches. Germline V lookup: CDR1 MDHEN, CDR2 SYDVKM. The CDR3 DNA is TGTGCCAGCAGTTTATACGGACAGGGCACAGATACGCAGTATTTT. Its protein is CASSLYGQGTDTQYF.

V usage is TRBV29-1 and J usage is TRBJ2-3; 7 bases line up with TRBD2. Germline CDR1 is SQVTM and CDR2 is ANQGSEA. This CDR3 region has 13 residues. V lost 7 bases, J lost 2 bases, and 6 bases stayed unmatched. The CDR3 sequence is CSGWRGSTDTQYF. CDR3 DNA: TGCAGCGGATGGCGGGGGTCCACAGATACGCAGTATTTT.

The chain carries TRBV11-2 and TRBJ2-7, with 8 bases fitting TRBD2. The V gene's germline CDR1 is SGHAT and CDR2 FQNNGV. The CDR3 loop spans 17 amino acids. Losses at the gene ends were 1 base for V and 2 bases for J; bases not matched to a gene: 10. This CDR3 reads CASSLGGGTKNTYEQYF. For the CDR3, the DNA is TGTGCCAGCAGCTTAGGCGGGGGGACAAAGAACACCTACGAGCAGTACTTC.

V and J are TRBV30 and TRBJ2-2; 12 nucleotides match TRBD1. The germline gives CDR1 GTSNPN, CDR2 SVGIG (reference sequence). The V gene end was trimmed by 5 bases and the J gene end by 9 bases; junction bases not matched to a gene: 10. The CDR3 sequence is 15 residues long. The CDR3 region has the DNA TGTGCCTGGCTCAACCCGGGACAGGGGGCCAGGGAGCTGTTTTTT. Residues: CAWLNPGQGARELFF.

This clone was seen only a few times. This chain connects TRBV11-2 to TRBJ2-1; D uncertain. V lost 5 bases and J 5 bases, leaving 10 bases between the germline ends. Germline V lookup: CDR1 SGHAT, CDR2 FQNNGV. The CDR3 runs 13 residues. CDR3 in amino acids: CASSPDFNNEQFF. For the CDR3, the DNA is TGTGCCAGCAGCCCCGATTTCAACAATGAGCAGTTCTTC.

This rearrangement joins TRBV2 to TRBJ2-1; a possible D gene is TRBD1 (6 bases). V was shortened by 8 bases and J by 4 bases, with 12 bases between the two germline ends. Germline CDR1 SNHLY, CDR2 FYNNEI. This CDR3 spans 13 amino acids. The CDR3 here is CASAQQGYNEQFF. CDR3 in DNA: TGTGCCAGCGCCCAACAGGGATACAATGAGCAGTTCTTC. The variable domain in full, with the rest retrieved from reference TRBV2 and TRBJ2-1, is EPEVTQTPSHQVTQMGQEVILRCVPISNHLYFYWYRQILGQKVEFLVSFYNNEISEKSEIFDDQFSVERPDGSNFTLKIRSTKLEDSAMYFCASAQQGYNEQFFGPGTRLTVL.

V and J are TRBV15 and TRBJ2-7; TRBD2 matches at 8 bases. The CDR3 runs to 16 residues. Germline V CDR1 and CDR2: LNHNV, YYDKDF (reference sequence). The J segment lost 5 bases and the V segment lost 3 bases, leaving 12 bases of the junction unmatched. CDR3 loop: CATSSLTRGGSDEQYF. DNA of the CDR3: TGTGCCACCAGCAGCCTTACCCGGGGGGGTTCGGACGAGCAGTACTTC.

The rearrangement uses TRBV5-1 and TRBJ2-7, with TRBD1 matching over 9 bases. The CDR3 runs 15 residues. V was pared by 4 bases and J by 2 bases, with 7 bases of the junction left unmatched. The germline V gene has CDR1 SGHRS and CDR2 YFSETQ. CDR3: CASSRLDRGTYEQYF. The CDR3 nucleotides read TGCGCCAGCAGCCGTCTCGACAGGGGGACCTACGAGCAGTACTTC.

The chain carries TRBV7-2 and TRBJ2-7; D perhaps matches TRBD2 (5 bases). The CDR3 contains 15 residues. V gave up 2 bases and J gave up 5 bases, with 16 bases separating them. Germline V lookup: CDR1 SGHTA, CDR2 FQGNSA. The CDR3 sequence: CASSLRGRVSDEQYF. The CDR3 DNA is TGTGCCAGCAGCTTAAGAGGGAGAGTGAGCGACGAGCAGTACTTC. The complete variable domain, with remaining parts taken from reference TRBV7-2 and TRBJ2-7, reads GAGVSQSPSNKVTEKGKDVELRCDPISGHTALYWYRQSLGQGLEFLIYFQGNSAPDKSGLPSDRFSAERTGGSVSTLTIQRTQQEDSAVYLCASSLRGRVSDEQYFGPGTRLTVT.